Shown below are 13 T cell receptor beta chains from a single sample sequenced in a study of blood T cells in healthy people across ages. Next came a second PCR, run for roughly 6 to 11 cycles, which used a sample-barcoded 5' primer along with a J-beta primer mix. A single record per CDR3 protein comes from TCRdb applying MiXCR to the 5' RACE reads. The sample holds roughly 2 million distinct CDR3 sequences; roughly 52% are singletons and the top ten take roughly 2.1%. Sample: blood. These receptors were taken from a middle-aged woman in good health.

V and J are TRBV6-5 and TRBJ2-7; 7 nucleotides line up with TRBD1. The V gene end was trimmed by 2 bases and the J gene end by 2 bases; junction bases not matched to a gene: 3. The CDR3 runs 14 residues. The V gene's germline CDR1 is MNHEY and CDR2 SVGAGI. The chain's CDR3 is CASSYKGAAYEQYF. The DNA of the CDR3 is TGTGCCAGCAGTTACAAGGGGGCCGCCTACGAGCAGTACTTC.

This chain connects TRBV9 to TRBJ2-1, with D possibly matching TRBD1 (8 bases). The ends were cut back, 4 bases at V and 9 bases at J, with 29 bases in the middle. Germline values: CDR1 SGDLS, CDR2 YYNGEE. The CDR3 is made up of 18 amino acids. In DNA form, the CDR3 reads TGTGCCAGCAGCCCAAGTTCCTGGACAGGGAGGGGGAGCAGTGAGCAGTTCTTC. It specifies CASSPSSWTGRGSSEQFF.

CDR3 nucleotides: TGTGCCAGCAGTTACTTCCCCCCTTCGACAGAAGTATACAATGAGCAGTTCTTC. Its translation: CASSYFPPSTEVYNEQFF. This sequence joins TRBV6-5 and TRBJ2-1; D is perhaps TRBD1 (5 bases). Between the trimmed V and J ends, which lost 1 base and 4 bases, there was a span of 20 bases. CDR3 length: 18 residues. Germline lookup yields CDR1 MNHEY and CDR2 SVGAGI.

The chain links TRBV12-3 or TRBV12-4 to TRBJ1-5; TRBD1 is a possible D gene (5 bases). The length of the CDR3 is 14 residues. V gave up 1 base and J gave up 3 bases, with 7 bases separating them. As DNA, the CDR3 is TGTGCCAGCAGTTTAGGGGGGAACAATCAGCCCCAGCATTTT. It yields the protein CASSLGGNNQPQHF.

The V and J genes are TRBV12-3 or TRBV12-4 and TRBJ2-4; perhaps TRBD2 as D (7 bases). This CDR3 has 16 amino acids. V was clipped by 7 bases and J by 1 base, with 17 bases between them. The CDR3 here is CASTKGGVGAKNIQYF. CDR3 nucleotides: TGTGCCAGCACGAAAGGGGGGGTGGGGGCCAAAAACATTCAGTACTTC.

For the CDR3, the DNA is TGCGCCAGCAGCCAACAGGGGATTTTGGACAATGAGCAGTTCTTC. Translation gives CASSQQGILDNEQFF. The V and J genes are TRBV5-1 and TRBJ2-1; 7 nucleotides match TRBD1. Germline CDR1 reads SGHRS; CDR2 reads YFSETQ. The J segment lost 5 bases and the V segment lost 4 bases, leaving 9 bases of the junction unmatched. The CDR3 runs 15 residues.

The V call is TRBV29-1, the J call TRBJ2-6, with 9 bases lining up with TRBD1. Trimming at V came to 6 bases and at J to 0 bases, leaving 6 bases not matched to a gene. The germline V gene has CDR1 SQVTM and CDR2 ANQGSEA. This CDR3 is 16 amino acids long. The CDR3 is CSVRTGAFSGANVLTF. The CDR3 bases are TGCAGCGTGCGGACAGGGGCCTTCTCTGGGGCCAACGTCCTGACTTTC.

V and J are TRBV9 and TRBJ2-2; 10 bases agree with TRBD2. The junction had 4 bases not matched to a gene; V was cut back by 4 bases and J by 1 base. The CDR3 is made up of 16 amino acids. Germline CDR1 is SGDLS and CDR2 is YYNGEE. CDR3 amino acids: CASSIRLAGNTGELFF. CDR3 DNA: TGTGCCAGCAGCATAAGACTAGCGGGGAACACCGGGGAGCTGTTTTTT.

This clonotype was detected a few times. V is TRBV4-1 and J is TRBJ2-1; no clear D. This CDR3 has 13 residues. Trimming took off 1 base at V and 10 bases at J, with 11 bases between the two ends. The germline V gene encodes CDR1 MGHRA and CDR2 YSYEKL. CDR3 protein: CASSQVSAGEQFF. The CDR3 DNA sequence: TGCGCCAGCAGCCAAGTTTCCGCTGGAGAGCAGTTCTTC.

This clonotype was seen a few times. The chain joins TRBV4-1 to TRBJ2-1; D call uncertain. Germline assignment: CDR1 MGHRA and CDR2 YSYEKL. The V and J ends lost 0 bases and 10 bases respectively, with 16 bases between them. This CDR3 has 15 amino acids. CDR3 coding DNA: TGCGCCAGCAGCCAAGAGGAGTATAACCGCTGGGAGCAGTTCTTC. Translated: CASSQEEYNRWEQFF.

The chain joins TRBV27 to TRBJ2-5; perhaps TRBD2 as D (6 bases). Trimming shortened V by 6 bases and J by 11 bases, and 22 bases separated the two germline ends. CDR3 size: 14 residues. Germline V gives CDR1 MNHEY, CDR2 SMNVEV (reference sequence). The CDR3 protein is CASSRGTDFSEQYF. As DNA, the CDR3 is TGTGCCAGCAGCCGCGGGACGGATTTTAGTGAGCAGTACTTC.

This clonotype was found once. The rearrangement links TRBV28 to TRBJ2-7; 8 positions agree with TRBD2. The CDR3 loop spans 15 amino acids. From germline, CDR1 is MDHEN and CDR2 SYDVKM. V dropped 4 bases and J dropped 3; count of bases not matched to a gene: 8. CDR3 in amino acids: CASSSTRGANYEQYF. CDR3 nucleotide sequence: TGTGCCAGCAGTTCGACGCGGGGGGCAAACTACGAGCAGTACTTC.

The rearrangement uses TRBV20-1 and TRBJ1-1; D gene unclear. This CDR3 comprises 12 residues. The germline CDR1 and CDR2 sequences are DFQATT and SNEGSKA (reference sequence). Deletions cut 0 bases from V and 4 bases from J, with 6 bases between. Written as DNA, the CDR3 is TGCAGTGCTAGAGATGCGAGCACTGAAGCTTTCTTT. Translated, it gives CSARDASTEAFF.